This T cell receptor beta chain was recovered during a study of cytomegalovirus exposure and HLA in healthy donors. The study, taken as a whole, reports: The authors listed 150 to 200 TCR beta chains as cytomegalovirus-associated.

V gave up 3 bases and J gave up 9 bases, with 18 bases separating them. This CDR3 spans 15 amino acids. Germline CDR1 is SEHNR and CDR2 is FQNEAQ (reference sequence). Both 60 Vbeta primers and 13 Jbeta primers went into the PCR. Using immunoSEQ multiplex PCR, the repertoire was profiled, and TCRdb retains in-frame clones only, with some absent. Of roughly 150,000 clones in the sample, 85% were seen once. As regards this clone: Its specificity is not known.

Source material: PBMCs. The receptor's source is a woman between 18 and 30 years old in good health and CMV-seronegative. The chain joins TRBV7-9 to TRBJ2-1, with D maybe TRBD2 (5 bases). CDR3 region: CASSLTFWEWGEQFF. The CDR3 coding sequence is TGTGCCAGCAGCTTGACCTTTTGGGAGTGGGGTGAGCAGTTCTTC.